The rows below give T cell receptor beta chains drawn from one sample of a study of blood T cells in healthy people across ages. TCRdb called the 5' RACE reads again in MiXCR, with one record for every CDR3 protein. The sample has 1 million to 1.2 million distinct CDR3 sequences; 35% to 45% are singletons. Material for sequencing was blood. Receptor source: a young man in good health. Both conserved end residues are part of each CDR3. A D gene is named only where the DNA matches it firmly. Size is omitted from some rows. Given values are once, few, many or a class for expanded clones.

>.|TRBV5-5|TRBJ1-6|.
CASSPRGGPDLNSPLHF
TGTGCCAGCAGCCCGCGGGGGGGGCCCGACCTAAATTCACCCCTCCACTTT
>TRBD1|TRBV7-2|TRBJ2-1|once
CASSLQTGGFDEQFF
TGTGCCAGCAGCTTGCAAACAGGGGGCTTCGATGAGCAGTTCTTC
>TRBD1|TRBV6-1|TRBJ1-1|.
CASSEVGTGDTEAFF
TGTGCCAGCAGTGAAGTCGGGACAGGGGACACTGAAGCTTTCTTT
>.|TRBV12-3/TRBV12-4|TRBJ1-5|.
CASSLGVGGLLYSNQPQHF
TGTGCCAGCAGTTTGGGGGTTGGAGGACTACTTTATAGCAATCAGCCCCAGCATTTT
>.|TRBV6-5|TRBJ2-7|few
CASRGQATYEQYF
TGTGCCAGCCGGGGGCAGGCTACCTACGAGCAGTACTTC
>.|TRBV7-9|TRBJ2-1|few
CASSWDWVNEQFF
TGTGCCAGCAGCTGGGACTGGGTCAATGAGCAGTTCTTC
>.|TRBV7-2|TRBJ2-5|.
CASSSNVGRGETQYF
TGTGCCAGCAGCTCAAATGTGGGCAGGGGAGAGACCCAGTACTTC
>TRBD2|TRBV7-3|TRBJ2-3|.
CASSPNAASGVTDTQYF
TGTGCCAGCAGCCCCAACGCGGCTAGCGGGGTCACAGATACGCAGTATTTT
>TRBD2|TRBV3-1|TRBJ2-7|few
CASSHPSGDEQYF
TGTGCCAGCAGCCACCCTAGCGGGGATGAGCAGTACTTC
>.|TRBV27|TRBJ1-2|.
CASSLSKAVTNYGYTF
TGTGCCAGCAGTTTATCGAAGGCAGTGACGAACTATGGCTACACCTTC
>.|TRBV7-9|TRBJ1-2|few
CATQADSYGYTF
TGTGCCACTCAAGCAGACAGCTATGGCTACACCTTC
>.|TRBV12-3/TRBV12-4|TRBJ2-5|.
CASRIAVEETQYF
TGTGCCAGCAGAATCGCCGTTGAAGAGACCCAGTACTTC
>.|TRBV12-3/TRBV12-4|TRBJ1-6|.
CASSLGFSDSPLHF
TGTGCCAGCAGTTTAGGGTTTTCCGATTCACCCCTCCACTTT
>.|TRBV5-1|TRBJ2-7|.
CASSLGEACNEQYF
TGCGCCAGCAGCTTGGGGGAAGCCTGCAATGAGCAGTACTTC
>.|TRBV19|TRBJ1-1|.
CASSISINTEAFF
TGTGCCAGTAGTATCTCTATAAACACTGAAGCTTTCTTT
>.|TRBV19|TRBJ1-3|.
CASEGSGNTIYF
TGTGCCAGCGAAGGCTCTGGAAACACCATATATTTT
>.|TRBV6-5|TRBJ1-2|few
CASSLLAQGYGYTF
TGTGCCAGCAGTCTCCTGGCTCAGGGGTATGGCTACACCTTC
>.|TRBV9|TRBJ2-2|.
CASSVGYADGELFF
TGTGCCAGCAGCGTAGGATATGCGGACGGGGAGCTGTTTTTT
>TRBD1|TRBV9|TRBJ2-5|.
CASSDGDSTQETQYF
TGTGCCAGCAGCGATGGGGACAGTACACAAGAGACCCAGTACTTC
>TRBD1|TRBV28|TRBJ1-2|few
CASSLSGGIGYTF
TGTGCCAGCAGTTTATCAGGGGGTATTGGCTACACCTTC
>.|TRBV9|TRBJ2-3|few
CASSVDWPSTDTQYF
TGTGCCAGCAGCGTAGACTGGCCGAGCACAGATACGCAGTATTTT
>TRBD1|TRBV20-1|TRBJ2-2|.
CSALPGQGATGELFF
TGCAGTGCTCTCCCGGGACAGGGGGCCACCGGGGAGCTGTTTTTT
>.|TRBV7-2|TRBJ2-5|once
CASRRTGNSKEIQYF
TGTGCCAGCAGACGGACCGGGAATTCGAAAGAGATCCAGTACTTC
>.|TRBV3-1|TRBJ2-1|.
CASSQGAGSYNEQFF
TGTGCCAGCAGCCAAGGGGCAGGGAGTTACAATGAGCAGTTCTTC
>.|TRBV7-9|TRBJ2-2|.
CASSLRTRNTGELFF
TGTGCCAGCAGCTTACGGACACGAAACACCGGGGAGCTGTTTTTT
>.|TRBV6-2/TRBV6-3|TRBJ1-6|few
CASSLGQSLNSPLHF
TGTGCCAGCAGTCTTGGACAGAGCCTTAATTCACCCCTCCACTTT
>.|TRBV9|TRBJ2-1|.
CASSVGTHNEQFF
TGTGCCAGCAGCGTGGGGACGCACAATGAGCAGTTCTTC
>.|TRBV7-9|TRBJ2-3|many
CASSPRGPDTQYF
TGTGCCAGCAGCCCAAGAGGCCCAGATACGCAGTATTTT
>.|TRBV20-1|TRBJ2-3|.
CSARRGDSSTDTQYF
TGCAGTGCTAGACGGGGAGATTCTAGCACAGATACGCAGTATTTT
>.|TRBV11-2|TRBJ2-1|few
CASSFRVGSINEQFF
TGTGCCAGCAGCTTCAGGGTAGGTTCTATCAATGAGCAGTTCTTC
>TRBD1|TRBV10-3|TRBJ1-4|.
CATRTGAPEKLFF
TGTGCCACTCGGACAGGGGCCCCTGAAAAACTGTTTTTT
>TRBD2|TRBV4-3|TRBJ2-4|.
CASSQESGGRNIQYF
TGCGCCAGCAGCCAAGAGTCGGGGGGTCGAAACATTCAGTACTTC
>.|TRBV27|TRBJ2-1|.
CASSLPGGNEQFF
TGTGCCAGCAGTTTGCCTGGAGGCAATGAGCAGTTCTTC
>.|TRBV5-1|TRBJ1-4|.
CASSAGVASTNEKLFF
TGCGCCAGCAGCGCCGGCGTCGCTTCAACTAATGAAAAACTGTTTTTT
>TRBD2|TRBV4-2|TRBJ2-7|.
CASSQSLAGQSSYEQYF
TGTGCCAGCAGCCAAAGCCTAGCGGGGCAGAGCTCCTACGAGCAGTACTTC
>TRBD2|TRBV7-3|TRBJ2-3|.
CASSLIAGISTDTQYF
TGCGCCAGCAGCTTAATAGCGGGGATTAGCACAGATACGCAGTATTTT
>.|TRBV25-1|TRBJ1-4|.
CATGGNTNEKLFF
TGTGCCACGGGCGGTAATACTAATGAAAAACTGTTTTTT
>.|TRBV12-3/TRBV12-4|TRBJ2-3|many
CASSLSPSTDTQYF
TGTGCCAGCAGTTTATCCCCTAGCACAGATACGCAGTATTTT
>TRBD2|TRBV29-1|TRBJ2-1|.
CSVEDALSLAGGYNEQFF
TGCAGCGTTGAAGATGCCCTCTCACTAGCGGGGGGCTACAATGAGCAGTTCTTC
>.|TRBV27|TRBJ1-2|.
CASSLGSGHYGYTF
TGTGCCAGCAGTTTAGGGTCCGGACACTATGGCTACACCTTC
>TRBD1|TRBV4-1|TRBJ2-1|.
CASSQVYRGKDEQFF
TGCGCCAGCAGCCAAGTCTACAGGGGTAAGGATGAGCAGTTCTTC
>.|TRBV4-1|TRBJ1-1|.
CASSQFREAFF
TGCGCCAGCAGCCAATTTCGGGAAGCTTTCTTT
>.|TRBV29-1|TRBJ2-2|.
CSVEPGTGELFF
TGCAGCGTTGAACCGGGGACCGGGGAGCTGTTTTTT
>.|TRBV10-3|TRBJ2-1|few
CAIKNVVSGNEQFF
TGTGCCATCAAAAATGTTGTATCGGGAAATGAGCAGTTCTTC
>TRBD1|TRBV7-9|TRBJ2-3|.
CASSDGTVSTDTQYF
TGTGCCAGCAGCGACGGGACAGTTTCCACAGATACGCAGTATTTT